This paragraph covers one T cell receptor beta chain sequence. Its specificity is unknown. These data come from a study of response to subunit inactivated influenza vaccine. Regarding the study as a whole: Authors suggested seasonal influenza vaccinations each recruit few new T cells.

Each CDR3 protein gets one entry after TCRdb re-called the RT-PCR reads with MiXCR. The data show fewer than 550,000 distinct CDR3 sequences, with 25% seen just once and approximately 1.9% held by the top ten. The source of this sequence is a man aged 45-60 years who received an inactivated influenza vaccine. The sample was CD4+ T cells sorted from PBMCs, taken roughly 5 days after vaccination.

Here the CDR3 reads CASSHLQHRGPNSPLHF. The CDR3 DNA reads as TGCGCCAGCAGCCACCTTCAGCACAGGGGGCCCAATTCACCCCTCCACTTT. The gene calls are TRBV4-1 and TRBJ1-6; 9 nucleotides match TRBD1. Germline V lookup: CDR1 MGHRA, CDR2 YSYEKL. The CDR3 covers 17 residues. V dropped 3 bases and J dropped 7; count of bases not matched to a gene: 10.